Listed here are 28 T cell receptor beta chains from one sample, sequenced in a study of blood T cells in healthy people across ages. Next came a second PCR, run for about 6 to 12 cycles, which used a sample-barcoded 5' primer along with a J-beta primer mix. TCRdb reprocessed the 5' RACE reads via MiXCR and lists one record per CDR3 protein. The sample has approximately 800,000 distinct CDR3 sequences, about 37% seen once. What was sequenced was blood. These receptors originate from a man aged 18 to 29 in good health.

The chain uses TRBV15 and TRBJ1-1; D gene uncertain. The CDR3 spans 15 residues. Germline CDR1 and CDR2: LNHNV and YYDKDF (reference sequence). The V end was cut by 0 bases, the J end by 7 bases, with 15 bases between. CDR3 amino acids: CATSRDLGGPSEAFF. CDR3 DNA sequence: TGTGCCACCAGCAGAGATCTTGGCGGACCGAGTGAAGCTTTCTTT.

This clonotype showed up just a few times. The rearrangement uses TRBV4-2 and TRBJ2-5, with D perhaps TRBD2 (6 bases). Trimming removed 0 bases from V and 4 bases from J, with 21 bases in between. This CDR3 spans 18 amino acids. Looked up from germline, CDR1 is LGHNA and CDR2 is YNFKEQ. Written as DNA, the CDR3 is TGTGCCAGCAGCCAAGAGTCGCCCGGGACTCTGCCGGGAGAGACCCAGTACTTC. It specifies CASSQESPGTLPGETQYF.

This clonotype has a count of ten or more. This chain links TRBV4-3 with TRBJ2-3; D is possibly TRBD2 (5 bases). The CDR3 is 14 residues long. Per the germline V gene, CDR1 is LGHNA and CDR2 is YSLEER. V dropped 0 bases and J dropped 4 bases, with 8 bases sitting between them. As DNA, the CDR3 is TGCGCCAGCAGCCAAGATCGAGCGGCAGATACGCAGTATTTT. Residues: CASSQDRAADTQYF.

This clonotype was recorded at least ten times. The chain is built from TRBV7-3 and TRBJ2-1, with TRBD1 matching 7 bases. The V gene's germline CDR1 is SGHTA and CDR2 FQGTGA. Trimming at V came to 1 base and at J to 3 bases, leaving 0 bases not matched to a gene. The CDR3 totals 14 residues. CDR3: CASSLNRGYNEQFF. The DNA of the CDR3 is TGTGCCAGCAGCTTAAACAGGGGCTACAATGAGCAGTTCTTC. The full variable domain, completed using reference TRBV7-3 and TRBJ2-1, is GAGVSQTPSNKVTEKGKYVELRCDPISGHTALYWYRQSLGQGPEFLIYFQGTGAADDSGLPNDRFFAVRPEGSVSTLKIQRTERGDSAVYLCASSLNRGYNEQFFGPGTRLTVL.

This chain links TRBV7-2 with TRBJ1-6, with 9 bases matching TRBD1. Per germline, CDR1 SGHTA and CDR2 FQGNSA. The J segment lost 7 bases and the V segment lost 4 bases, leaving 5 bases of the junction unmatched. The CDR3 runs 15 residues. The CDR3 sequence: CASSYRDRDNSPLHF. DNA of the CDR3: TGTGCCAGCAGCTACCGGGACAGGGACAATTCACCCCTCCACTTT.

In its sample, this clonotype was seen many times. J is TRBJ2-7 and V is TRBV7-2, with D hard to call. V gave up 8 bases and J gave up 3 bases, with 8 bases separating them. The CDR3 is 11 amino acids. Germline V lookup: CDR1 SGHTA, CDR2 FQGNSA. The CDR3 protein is CASHEDYEQYF. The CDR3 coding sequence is TGTGCCAGCCACGAGGACTACGAGCAGTACTTC.

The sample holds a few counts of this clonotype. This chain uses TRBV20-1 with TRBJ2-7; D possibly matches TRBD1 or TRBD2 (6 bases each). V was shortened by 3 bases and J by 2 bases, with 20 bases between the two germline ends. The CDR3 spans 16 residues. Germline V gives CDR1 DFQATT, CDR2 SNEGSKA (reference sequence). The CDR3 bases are TGCAGTGCTAGTTCATTGTTGGGGGGCGTCCCCTACGAGCAGTACTTC. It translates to CSASSLLGGVPYEQYF.

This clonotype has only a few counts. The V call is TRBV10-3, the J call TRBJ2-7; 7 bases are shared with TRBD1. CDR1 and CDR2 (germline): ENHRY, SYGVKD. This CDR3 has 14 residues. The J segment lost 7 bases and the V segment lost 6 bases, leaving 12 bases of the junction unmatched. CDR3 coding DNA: TGTGCCATCAGGGACAGGAGCTCCTACAATGAGCAGTACTTC. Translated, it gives CAIRDRSSYNEQYF.

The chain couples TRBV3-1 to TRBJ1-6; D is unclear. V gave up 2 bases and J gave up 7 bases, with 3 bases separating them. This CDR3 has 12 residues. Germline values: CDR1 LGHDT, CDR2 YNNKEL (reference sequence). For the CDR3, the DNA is TGTGCCAGCAGCCAACTAAATTCACCCCTCCACTTT. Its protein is CASSQLNSPLHF.

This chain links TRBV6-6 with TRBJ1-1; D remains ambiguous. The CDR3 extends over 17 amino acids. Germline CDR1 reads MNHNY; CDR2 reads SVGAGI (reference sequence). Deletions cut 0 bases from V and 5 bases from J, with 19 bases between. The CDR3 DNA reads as TGTGCCAGCAGTTACTCAGTCGGGGTTGGTTCGGGGACTGAAGCTTTCTTT. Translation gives CASSYSVGVGSGTEAFF.

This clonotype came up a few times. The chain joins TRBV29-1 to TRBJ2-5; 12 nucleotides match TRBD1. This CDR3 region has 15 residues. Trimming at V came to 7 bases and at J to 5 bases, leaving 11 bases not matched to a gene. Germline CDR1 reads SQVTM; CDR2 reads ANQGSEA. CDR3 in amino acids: CSARAGTGGSETQYF. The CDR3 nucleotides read TGCAGCGCCCGTGCCGGGACAGGGGGCTCGGAGACCCAGTACTTC.

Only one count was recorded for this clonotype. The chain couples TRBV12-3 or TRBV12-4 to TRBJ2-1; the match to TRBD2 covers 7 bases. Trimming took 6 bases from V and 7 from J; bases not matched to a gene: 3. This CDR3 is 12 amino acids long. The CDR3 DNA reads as TGTGCCAGCAGAGGAGCGGGGAATGAGCAGTTCTTC. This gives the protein CASRGAGNEQFF.

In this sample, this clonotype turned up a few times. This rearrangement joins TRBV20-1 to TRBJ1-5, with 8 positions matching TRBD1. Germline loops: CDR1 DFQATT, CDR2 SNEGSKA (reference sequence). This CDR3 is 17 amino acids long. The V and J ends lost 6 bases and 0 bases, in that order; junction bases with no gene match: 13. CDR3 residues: CSAVDGAGGFSNQPQHF. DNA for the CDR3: TGCAGTGCCGTGGATGGGGCAGGGGGCTTTAGCAATCAGCCCCAGCATTTT.

The CDR3 DNA follows: TGTGCCAGCAGCTTGATGAGAGCTTTCTTT. Its protein is CASSLMRAFF. This chain connects TRBV7-3 to TRBJ1-1; D remains ambiguous. CDR1 and CDR2 from the germline V gene are SGHTA and FQGTGA. Trimming pared 3 bases from V and 10 bases from J, leaving 6 bases between. The CDR3 is 10 amino acids.

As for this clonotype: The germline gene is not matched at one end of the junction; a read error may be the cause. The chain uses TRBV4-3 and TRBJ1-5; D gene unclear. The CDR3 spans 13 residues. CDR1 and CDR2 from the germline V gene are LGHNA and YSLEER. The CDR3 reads CASSQGGNRPQHF. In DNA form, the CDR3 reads TGCGCCAGCAGCCAGGGAGGAAATCGGCCCCAGCATTTT.

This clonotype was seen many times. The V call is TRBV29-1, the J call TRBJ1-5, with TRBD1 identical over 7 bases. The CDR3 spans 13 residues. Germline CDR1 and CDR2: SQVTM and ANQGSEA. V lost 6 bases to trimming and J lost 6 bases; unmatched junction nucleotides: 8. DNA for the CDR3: TGCAGCGTCGTAACCTCAGGGGGTCAGCCCCAGCATTTT. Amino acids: CSVVTSGGQPQHF.

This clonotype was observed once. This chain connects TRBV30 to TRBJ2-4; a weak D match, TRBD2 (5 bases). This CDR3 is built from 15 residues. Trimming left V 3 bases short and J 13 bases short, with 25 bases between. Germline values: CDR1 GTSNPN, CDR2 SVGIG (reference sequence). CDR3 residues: CAWSIVIGSSGEQYF. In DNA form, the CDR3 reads TGTGCCTGGAGCATCGTCATAGGGTCCAGCGGAGAGCAGTACTTC.

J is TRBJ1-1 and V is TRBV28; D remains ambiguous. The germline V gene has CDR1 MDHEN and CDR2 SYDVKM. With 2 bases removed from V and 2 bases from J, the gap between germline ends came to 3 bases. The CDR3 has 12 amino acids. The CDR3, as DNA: TGTGCCAGCAGTTTAAGTAACACTGAAGCTTTCTTT. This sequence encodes CASSLSNTEAFF.

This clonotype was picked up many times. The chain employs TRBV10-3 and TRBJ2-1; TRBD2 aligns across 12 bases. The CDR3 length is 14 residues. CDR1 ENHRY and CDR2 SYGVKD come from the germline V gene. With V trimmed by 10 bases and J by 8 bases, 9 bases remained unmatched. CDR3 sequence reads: CATSLAGGFYEQFF. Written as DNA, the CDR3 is TGTGCCACATCGCTAGCGGGGGGGTTCTATGAGCAGTTCTTC.

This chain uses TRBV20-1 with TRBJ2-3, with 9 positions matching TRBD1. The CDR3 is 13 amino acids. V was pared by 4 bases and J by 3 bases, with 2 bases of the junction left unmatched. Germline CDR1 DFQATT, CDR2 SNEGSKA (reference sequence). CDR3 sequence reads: CSANGQGTDTQYF. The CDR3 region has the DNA TGCAGTGCTAACGGACAGGGGACAGATACGCAGTATTTT.

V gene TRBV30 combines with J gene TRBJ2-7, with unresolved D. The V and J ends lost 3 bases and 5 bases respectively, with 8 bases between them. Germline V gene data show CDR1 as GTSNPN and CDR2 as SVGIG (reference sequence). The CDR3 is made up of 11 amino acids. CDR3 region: CAWRIVNEQYF. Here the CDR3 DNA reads TGTGCCTGGAGGATAGTAAACGAGCAGTACTTC.

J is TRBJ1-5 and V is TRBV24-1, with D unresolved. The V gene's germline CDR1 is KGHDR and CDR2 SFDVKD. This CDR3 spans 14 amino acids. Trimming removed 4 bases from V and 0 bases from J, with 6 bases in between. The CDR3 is CATSDRNSNQPQHF. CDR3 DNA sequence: TGTGCCACCAGTGACAGAAATAGCAATCAGCCCCAGCATTTT.

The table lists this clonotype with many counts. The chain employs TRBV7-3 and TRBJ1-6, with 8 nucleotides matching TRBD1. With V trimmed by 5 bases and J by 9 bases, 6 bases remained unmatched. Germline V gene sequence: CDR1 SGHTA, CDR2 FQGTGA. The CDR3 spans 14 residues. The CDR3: CASSPGTGFSPLHF. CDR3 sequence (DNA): TGTGCCAGCAGCCCAGGGACAGGCTTTTCACCCCTCCACTTT.

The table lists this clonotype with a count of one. The chain's CDR3 is CASSQDWETGVMNTEAFF. CDR3 bases: TGCGCCAGCAGCCAAGATTGGGAGACAGGAGTCATGAACACTGAAGCTTTCTTT. The chain recombines TRBV4-3 with TRBJ1-1; D possibly corresponds to TRBD1 (6 bases). CDR1 and CDR2 (germline): LGHNA, YSLEER. The CDR3 covers 18 residues. V dropped 0 bases and J dropped 0 bases, with 17 bases sitting between them.

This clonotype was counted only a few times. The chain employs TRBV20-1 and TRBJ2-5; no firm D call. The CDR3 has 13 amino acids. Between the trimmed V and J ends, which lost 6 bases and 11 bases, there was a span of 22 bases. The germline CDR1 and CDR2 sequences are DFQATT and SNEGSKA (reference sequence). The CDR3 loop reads CSAPPQRGDEQYF. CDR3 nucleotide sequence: TGCAGTGCCCCTCCCCAGCGCGGCGATGAGCAGTACTTC.

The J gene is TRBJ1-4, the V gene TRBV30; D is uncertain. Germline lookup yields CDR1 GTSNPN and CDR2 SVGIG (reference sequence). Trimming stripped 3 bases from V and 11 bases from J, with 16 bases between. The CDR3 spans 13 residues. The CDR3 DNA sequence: TGTGCCTGGAGAACACCGGGGTTGGAGAAACTGTTTTTT. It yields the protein CAWRTPGLEKLFF.

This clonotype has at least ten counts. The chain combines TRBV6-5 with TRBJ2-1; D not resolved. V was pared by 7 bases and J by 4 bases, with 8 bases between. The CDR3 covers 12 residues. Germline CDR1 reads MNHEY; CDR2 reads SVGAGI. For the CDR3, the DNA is TGTGCCAGCACCACCGGGTACAATGAGCAGTTCTTC. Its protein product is CASTTGYNEQFF.

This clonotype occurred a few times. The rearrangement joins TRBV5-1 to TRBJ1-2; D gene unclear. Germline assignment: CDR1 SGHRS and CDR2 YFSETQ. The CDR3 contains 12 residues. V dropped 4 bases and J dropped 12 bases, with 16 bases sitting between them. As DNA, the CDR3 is TGCGCCAGCAGCCCCGGAGCGGCGAATCACACCTTC. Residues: CASSPGAANHTF.